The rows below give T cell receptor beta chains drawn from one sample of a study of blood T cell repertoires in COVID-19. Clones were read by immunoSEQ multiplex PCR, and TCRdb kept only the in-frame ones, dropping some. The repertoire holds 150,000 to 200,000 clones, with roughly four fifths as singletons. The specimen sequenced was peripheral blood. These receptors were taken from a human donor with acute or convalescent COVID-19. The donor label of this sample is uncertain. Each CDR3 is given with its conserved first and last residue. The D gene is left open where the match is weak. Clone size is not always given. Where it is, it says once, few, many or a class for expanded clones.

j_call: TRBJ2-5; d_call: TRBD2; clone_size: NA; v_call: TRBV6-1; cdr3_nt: TGTGCCAGCAGTGATGGGGGACTAGCGGGGTTAAAGACCCAGTACTTC; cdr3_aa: CASSDGGLAGLKTQYF
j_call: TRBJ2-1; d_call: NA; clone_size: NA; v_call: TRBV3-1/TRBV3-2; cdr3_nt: TGTGCCAGCAGCCAAGAGGGGGGGCGATACAATGAGCAGTTCTTC; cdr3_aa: CASSQEGGRYNEQFF
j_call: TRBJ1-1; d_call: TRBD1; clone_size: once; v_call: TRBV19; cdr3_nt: TGTGCCAGTAGTAACCGACAGGGGATAAGGGGGACTGAAGCTTTCTTT; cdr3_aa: CASSNRQGIRGTEAFF
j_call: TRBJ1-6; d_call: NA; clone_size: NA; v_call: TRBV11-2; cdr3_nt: TGTGCCAGCAGCTTAGATCGAGTACGAACCCTCCACTTT; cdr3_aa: CASSLDRVRTLHF
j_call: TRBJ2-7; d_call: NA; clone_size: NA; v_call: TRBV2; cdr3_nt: TGTGCCAGCAGCGGGGACACCTACGAGCAGTACTTC; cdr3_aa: CASSGDTYEQYF
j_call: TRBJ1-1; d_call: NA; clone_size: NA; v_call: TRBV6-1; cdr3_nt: TGTGCCAGCAGTGATCCGAGGACGGGGAGGACTGAAGCTTTCTTT; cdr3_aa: CASSDPRTGRTEAFF
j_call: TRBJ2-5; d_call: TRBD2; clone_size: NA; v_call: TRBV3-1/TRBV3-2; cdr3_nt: TGTGCCAGCAGCACTAGCGGGAGCGGTGAGACCCAGTACTTC; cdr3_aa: CASSTSGSGETQYF
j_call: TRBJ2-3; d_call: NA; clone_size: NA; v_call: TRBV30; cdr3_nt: TGTGCCTGGAGTGTAAGTGGGGCTAGCACAGATACGCAGTATTTT; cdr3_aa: CAWSVSGASTDTQYF
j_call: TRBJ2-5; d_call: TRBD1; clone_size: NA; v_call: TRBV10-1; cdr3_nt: TGCGCCAGCAGTGGACAGGGTTTAATGGAGACCCAGTACTTC; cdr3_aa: CASSGQGLMETQYF
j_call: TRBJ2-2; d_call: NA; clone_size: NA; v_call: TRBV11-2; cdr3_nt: TGTGCCAGCAGCTTAGCGCCGACAAACACCGGGGAGCTGTTTTTT; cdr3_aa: CASSLAPTNTGELFF
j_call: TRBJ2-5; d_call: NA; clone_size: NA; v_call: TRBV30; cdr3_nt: TGTGCCTGGAGTCGGGGGGCTTACCAAGAGACCCAGTACTTC; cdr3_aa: CAWSRGAYQETQYF
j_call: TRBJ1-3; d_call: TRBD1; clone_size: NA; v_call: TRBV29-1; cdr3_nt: TGCAGCGTTGATGTCGGACAGGGTTCAGGAAACACCATATATTTT; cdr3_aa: CSVDVGQGSGNTIYF
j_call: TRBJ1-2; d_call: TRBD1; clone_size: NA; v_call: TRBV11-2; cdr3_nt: TGTGCCAGCAGCCTTTGGGGACAGGGGGGCGACGGCTACACCTTC; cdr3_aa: CASSLWGQGGDGYTF
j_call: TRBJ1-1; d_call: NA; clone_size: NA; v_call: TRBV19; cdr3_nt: TGTGCCAGTAGTGCGCCGCGGGGGGCGAACACTGAAGCTTTCTTT; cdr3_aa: CASSAPRGANTEAFF
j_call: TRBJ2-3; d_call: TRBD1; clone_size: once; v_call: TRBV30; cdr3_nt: TGTGCCTGGAGTGTGGGACAGGGACCTCAGGGTACGCAGTATTTT; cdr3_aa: CAWSVGQGPQGTQYF
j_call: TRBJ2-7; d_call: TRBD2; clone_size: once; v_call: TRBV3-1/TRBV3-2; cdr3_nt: TGTGCCAGCAGCCATCCGGCTAGCGGGAGCTACGAGCAGTACTTC; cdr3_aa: CASSHPASGSYEQYF
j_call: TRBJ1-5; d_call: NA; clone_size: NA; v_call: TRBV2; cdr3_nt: TGTGCCAGCAAAGGGGTAATGAATCAGCCCCAGCATTTT; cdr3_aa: CASKGVMNQPQHF
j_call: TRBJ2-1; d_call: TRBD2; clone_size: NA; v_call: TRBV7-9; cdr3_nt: TGTGCCAGCAGCCCAAGTGAAGCGGGGGGTCAGTTCTTC; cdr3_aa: CASSPSEAGGQFF
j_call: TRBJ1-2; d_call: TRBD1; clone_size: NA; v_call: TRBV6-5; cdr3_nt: TGTGCCAGCAGCGCTCCGGGACAGGGGAAGGATGGCTACACCTTC; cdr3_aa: CASSAPGQGKDGYTF
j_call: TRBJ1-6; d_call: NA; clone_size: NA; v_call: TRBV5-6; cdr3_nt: TGTGCCAGCAGCTTGGGTGGAGACAGCAGGGGTTCACCCCTCCACTTT; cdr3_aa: CASSLGGDSRGSPLHF
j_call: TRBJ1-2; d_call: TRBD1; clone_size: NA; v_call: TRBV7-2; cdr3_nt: TGTGCCAGCAGCTTAGCTACAGGGGGCGTTTATGGCTACACCTTC; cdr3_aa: CASSLATGGVYGYTF
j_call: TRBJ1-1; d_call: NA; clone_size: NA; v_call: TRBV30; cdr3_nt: TGTGCAGGAGGGTTCGTCTACACTGAAGCTTTCTTT; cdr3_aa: CAGGFVYTEAFF
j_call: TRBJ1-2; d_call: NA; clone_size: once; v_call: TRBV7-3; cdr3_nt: TGTGCCAGCAGACCGATACGCGGGGGAGGCTATGGCTACACCTTC; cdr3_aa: CASRPIRGGGYGYTF
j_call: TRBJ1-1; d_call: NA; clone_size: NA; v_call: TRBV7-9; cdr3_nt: TGTGCCAGCAGCTCCGCGGACACTGAAGCTTTCTTT; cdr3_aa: CASSSADTEAFF
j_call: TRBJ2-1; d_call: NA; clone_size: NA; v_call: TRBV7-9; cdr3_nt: TGTGCCAGCAGCTTACTGCCGAACTTACCTTACAATGAGCAGTTCTTC; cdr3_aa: CASSLLPNLPYNEQFF
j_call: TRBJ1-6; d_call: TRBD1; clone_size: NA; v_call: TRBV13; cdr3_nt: TGTGCCAGCAGCTCGGGACAGGGGGATTCACCCCTCCACTTT; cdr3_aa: CASSSGQGDSPLHF
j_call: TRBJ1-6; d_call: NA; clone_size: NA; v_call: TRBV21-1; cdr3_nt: TGTGCCAGCCCCTTGGGCTACAATTCACCCCTCCACTTT; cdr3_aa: CASPLGYNSPLHF
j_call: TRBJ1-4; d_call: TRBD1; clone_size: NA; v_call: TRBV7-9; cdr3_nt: TGTGCCAGCAGCTTCAGACAGGGGTTTGAAAAACTGTTTTTT; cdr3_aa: CASSFRQGFEKLFF
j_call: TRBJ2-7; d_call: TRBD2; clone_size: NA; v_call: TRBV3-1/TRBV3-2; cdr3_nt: TGTGCCAGCAGCCTCGTACCGGGGGGGCCTCCCTACGAGCAGTACTTC; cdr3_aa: CASSLVPGGPPYEQYF
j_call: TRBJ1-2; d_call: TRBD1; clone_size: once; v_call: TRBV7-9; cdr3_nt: TGTGCCAGCAGCTTAGTTTTGGCACAGGGGGCAGGTGGCTACACCTTC; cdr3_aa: CASSLVLAQGAGGYTF
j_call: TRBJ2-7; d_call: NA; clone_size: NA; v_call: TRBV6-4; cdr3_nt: TGTGCCAGCTCCCCGGACTACCTCGCCTACGAGCAGTACTTC; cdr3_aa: CASSPDYLAYEQYF
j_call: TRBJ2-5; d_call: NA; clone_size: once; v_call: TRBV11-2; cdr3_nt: TGTGCCAGCAGCTTGGGGGGGCTTCCTCAAGAGACCCAGTACTTC; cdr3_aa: CASSLGGLPQETQYF
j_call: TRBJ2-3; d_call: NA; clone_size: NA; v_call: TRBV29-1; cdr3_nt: TGCAGCGTTGGTGTAGGGGCAGATACGCAGTATTTT; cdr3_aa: CSVGVGADTQYF
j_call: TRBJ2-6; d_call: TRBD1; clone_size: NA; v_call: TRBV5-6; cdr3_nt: TGTGCCAGCAGCTTGGGGGCCAGGGGGTCCGGGGCCAACGTCCTGACTTTC; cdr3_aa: CASSLGARGSGANVLTF
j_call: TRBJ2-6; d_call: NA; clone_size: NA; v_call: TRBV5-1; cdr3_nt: TGCGCCAGCGAGGAGGGGTCGTCTGGGGCCAACGTCCTGACTTTC; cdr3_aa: CASEEGSSGANVLTF
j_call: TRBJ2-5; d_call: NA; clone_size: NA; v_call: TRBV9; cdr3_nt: TGTGCCAGCAGGGCCGACGGGCAAGAGACCCAGTACTTC; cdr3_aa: CASRADGQETQYF
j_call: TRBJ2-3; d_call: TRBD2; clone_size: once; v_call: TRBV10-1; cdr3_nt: TGCGCCACCGCGGGGGGCCCCAGCACAGATACGCAGTATTTT; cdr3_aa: CATAGGPSTDTQYF
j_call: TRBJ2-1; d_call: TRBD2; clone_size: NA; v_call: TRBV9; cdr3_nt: TGTGCCAGCAGCGACCGGGGGGAGACCCCCAATGAGCAGTTCTTC; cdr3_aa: CASSDRGETPNEQFF
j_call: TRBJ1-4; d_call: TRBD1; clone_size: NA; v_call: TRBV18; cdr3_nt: TGTGCCAGCTCACGAGGGGGCGGGGATGAAAAACTGTTTTTT; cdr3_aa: CASSRGGGDEKLFF
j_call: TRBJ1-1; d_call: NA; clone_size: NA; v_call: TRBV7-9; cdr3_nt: TGTGCCAGCAGCTTAACAGGGCCCACTGAAGCTTTCTTT; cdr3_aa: CASSLTGPTEAFF
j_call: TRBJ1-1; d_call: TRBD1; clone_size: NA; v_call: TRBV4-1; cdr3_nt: TGCGCCAGCAGCCAAGAGGACAGGGGGCGGACTGAAGCTTTCTTT; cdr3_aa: CASSQEDRGRTEAFF
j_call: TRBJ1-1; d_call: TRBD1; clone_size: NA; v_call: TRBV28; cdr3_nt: TGTGCCAGCAGCCAGACAGGGGCAGGAAGAACTGAAGCTTTCTTT; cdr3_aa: CASSQTGAGRTEAFF
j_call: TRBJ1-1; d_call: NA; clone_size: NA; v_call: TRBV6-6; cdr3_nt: TGTGCCAGCAGTTACGGGGAGACTGAAGCTTTCTTT; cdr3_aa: CASSYGETEAFF
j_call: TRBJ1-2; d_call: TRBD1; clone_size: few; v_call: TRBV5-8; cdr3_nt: TGTGCCAGCAGCTTGAAAATCCACAGGGGGCCGGGAGGCTACACCTTC; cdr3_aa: CASSLKIHRGPGGYTF
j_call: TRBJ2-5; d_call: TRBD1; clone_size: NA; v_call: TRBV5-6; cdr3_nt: TGTGCCAGCAGCCTAAGACGGACAGGGGGGGCGGAGACCCAGTACTTC; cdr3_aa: CASSLRRTGGAETQYF
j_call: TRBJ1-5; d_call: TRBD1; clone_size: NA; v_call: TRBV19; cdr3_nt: TGTGCCAGTAGTATTGGGTGGACAGGGTCGAGCAATCAGCCCCAGCATTTT; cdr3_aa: CASSIGWTGSSNQPQHF